Sequencing of this TCR beta chain was carried out in a study of cytomegalovirus exposure and HLA in healthy donors. V was clipped by 3 bases and J by 2 bases, with 14 bases between them. CDR1 is SGHNT and CDR2 is YYREEE in the germline V gene (reference sequence). The CDR3 has 15 residues. It was with 60 Vbeta and 13 Jbeta primers that the PCR ran. Clones were read by immunoSEQ multiplex PCR, and TCRdb kept only the in-frame ones, dropping some. The table shows 90,000 to 110,000 clones, with about 12% occurring only once. Sequenced material: PBMCs. This sequence joins TRBV5-4 and TRBJ2-5; D is perhaps TRBD1 (6 bases). This sequence was found in a man aged 35 to 55 in good health and CMV-seropositive. CDR3 sequence reads: CASSYGDIPQETQYF. CDR3 nucleotides: TGTGCCAGCAGCTACGGGGACATACCTCAAGAGACCCAGTACTTC.